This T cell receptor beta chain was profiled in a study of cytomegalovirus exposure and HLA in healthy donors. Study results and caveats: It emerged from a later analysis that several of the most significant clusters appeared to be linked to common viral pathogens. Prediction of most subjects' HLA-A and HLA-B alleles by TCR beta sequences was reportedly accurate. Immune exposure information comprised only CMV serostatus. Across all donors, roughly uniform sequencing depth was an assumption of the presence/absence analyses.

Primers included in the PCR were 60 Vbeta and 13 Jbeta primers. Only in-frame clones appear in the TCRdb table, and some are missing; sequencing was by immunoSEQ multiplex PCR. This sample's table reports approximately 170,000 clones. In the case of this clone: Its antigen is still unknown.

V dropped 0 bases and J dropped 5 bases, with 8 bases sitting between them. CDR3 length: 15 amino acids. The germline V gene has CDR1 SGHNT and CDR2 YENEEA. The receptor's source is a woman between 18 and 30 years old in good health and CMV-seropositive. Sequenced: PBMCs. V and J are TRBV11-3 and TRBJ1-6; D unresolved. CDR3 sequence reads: CASSLDLSHNSPLHF. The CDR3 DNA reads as TGTGCCAGCAGCTTAGATCTGAGCCATAATTCACCCCTCCACTTT.